This T cell receptor (beta chain) was captured by sequencing in a study of technical replicates of blood from a few donors (TCRdb year 2017). The cysteine opens and the phenylalanine closes a CDR3 of 15 amino acids. Only CDR3 DNA remains: 45 bases, in frame from the first base. At the junction V is shortened by 2 bases and J by 4 bases; bases outside the gene matches: 7. Reading the germline V gene gives CDR1 SQVTM and CDR2 ANQGSEA. Points on this clone: Its antigen remains unidentified. Nothing much larger sits one base from this clone, and base qualities are not available.

Library preparation used the immunoSEQ multiplex PCR assay. Not all clones reach the TCRdb copy of this immuneACCESS table, which keeps in-frame sequences only. Checked studies attribute under half of the gap to unresolved V genes and leave the rest unexplained. The sample has more than 10,000 clones on record, approximately 83% of them singletons. The ten largest make up roughly 11% of the sample. This clonotype was sampled from a human donor in good health. The sequence links TRBV29-1 to TRBJ2-3, and 9 bases in between align with TRBD1. The specimen sequenced was PBMCs. The encoded CDR3 is CSVERGGQGPDTQYF. The sequence in DNA is TGCAGCGTTGAACGAGGGGGACAGGGACCAGATACGCAGTATTTT.